These T cell receptor beta chains were read from a single sample in a study of Ad26.COV2.S vaccination and SARS-CoV-2 variants. The data were produced by immunoSEQ multiplex PCR, yet TCRdb's version contains in-frame clones alone and is incomplete. The repertoire holds a few hundred thousand clones, with 83% as singletons. Sequenced here: peripheral blood, sampled in a trial of Ad26.COV2.S vaccine versus placebo. These receptor sequences come from a person aged 18 to 59 who received the Ad26.COV2.S COVID-19 vaccine or a placebo. The CDR3 runs from the conserved cysteine through the conserved F or W. Each record gives: D gene, clone size, J gene, V gene, CDR3 length, CDR3 protein, CDR3 DNA. D genes are given only for firm matches. The size field is filled for only some rows; it gives once, few, many or a size class.

D: .
size: .
J: TRBJ1-1
V: TRBV27
length: 15
CDR3: CASSLSGGLNTEAFF
DNA: TGTGCCAGCAGTTTAAGCGGGGGGCTGAACACTGAAGCTTTCTTT

D: .
size: .
J: TRBJ2-7
V: TRBV19
length: 15
CDR3: CASSIGSGPTYEQYF
DNA: TGTGCCAGTAGTATAGGTAGCGGACCCACCTACGAGCAGTACTTC

D: TRBD1
size: .
J: TRBJ2-1
V: TRBV7-9
length: 15
CDR3: CASSLNWDSYNEQFF
DNA: TGTGCCAGCAGCTTAAACTGGGACAGCTACAATGAGCAGTTCTTC

D: .
size: .
J: TRBJ1-3
V: TRBV11-3
length: 15
CDR3: CASSSQGGLGNTIYF
DNA: TGTGCCAGCAGCTCACAGGGAGGTCTTGGAAACACCATATATTTT

D: .
size: once
J: TRBJ1-3
V: TRBV6-1
length: 15
CDR3: CASSGAREGGNTIYF
DNA: TGTGCCAGCAGTGGAGCCAGGGAGGGCGGAAACACCATATATTTT

D: TRBD2
size: once
J: TRBJ2-5
V: TRBV7-6
length: 18
CDR3: CASSKGLLAGTPQETQYF
DNA: TGTGCCAGCAGCAAGGGCCTCCTAGCGGGTACTCCGCAAGAGACCCAGTACTTC

D: .
size: .
J: TRBJ2-2
V: TRBV27
length: 13
CDR3: CASSFWGSGELFF
DNA: TGTGCCAGCAGTTTTTGGGGGTCCGGGGAGCTGTTTTTT

D: TRBD1
size: .
J: TRBJ1-1
V: TRBV27
length: 14
CDR3: CASSLWDRGTEAFF
DNA: TGTGCCAGCAGTTTATGGGACAGGGGAACTGAAGCTTTCTTT

D: .
size: few
J: TRBJ1-6
V: TRBV6-5
length: 13
CDR3: CASSSEINSPLHF
DNA: TGTGCCAGCAGTTCGGAGATTAATTCACCCCTCCACTTT

D: .
size: .
J: TRBJ1-2
V: TRBV29-1
length: 11
CDR3: CSVERVGGYTF
DNA: TGCAGCGTTGAAAGGGTAGGAGGCTACACCTTC

D: .
size: .
J: TRBJ2-1
V: TRBV7-8
length: 14
CDR3: CASSLGQGGNEQFF
DNA: TGTGCCAGCAGCTTAGGACAGGGAGGCAATGAGCAGTTCTTC

D: .
size: .
J: TRBJ1-1
V: TRBV5-1
length: 14
CDR3: CASSLFTQNTEAFF
DNA: TGCGCCAGCAGCTTGTTCACCCAGAACACTGAAGCTTTCTTT

D: .
size: .
J: TRBJ2-1
V: TRBV7-8
length: 15
CDR3: CASSLGPGSQDEQFF
DNA: TGTGCCAGCAGCTTAGGCCCGGGATCCCAGGATGAGCAGTTCTTC

D: .
size: few
J: TRBJ2-7
V: TRBV7-2
length: 12
CDR3: CASSLPGEEQYF
DNA: TGTGCCAGCAGCCTCCCGGGGGAGGAGCAGTACTTC

D: .
size: .
J: TRBJ1-5
V: TRBV19
length: 15
CDR3: CASSIVGGFGQPQHF
DNA: TGTGCCAGTAGTATAGTGGGGGGATTTGGTCAGCCCCAGCATTTT

D: .
size: .
J: TRBJ2-1
V: TRBV25-1
length: 13
CDR3: CASSRQGYNEQFF
DNA: TGTGCCAGCAGCAGGCAGGGTTACAATGAGCAGTTCTTC

D: TRBD1
size: .
J: TRBJ1-3
V: TRBV19
length: 14
CDR3: CATSDRGHGNTIYF
DNA: TGTGCCACCTCAGACAGGGGGCATGGAAACACCATATATTTT

D: .
size: .
J: TRBJ1-2
V: TRBV6-5
length: 14
CDR3: CASSYSMLAPVYTF
DNA: TGTGCCAGCAGTTACTCGATGTTGGCCCCCGTCTACACCTTC

D: .
size: .
J: TRBJ2-3
V: TRBV6-1
length: 14
CDR3: CASSEAGRTDTQYF
DNA: TGTGCCAGCAGTGAGGCGGGGCGCACAGATACGCAGTATTTT

D: .
size: .
J: TRBJ1-5
V: TRBV5-1
length: 15
CDR3: CASSLGGQINQPQHF
DNA: TGCGCCAGCAGCTTGGGGGGACAAATCAATCAGCCCCAGCATTTT

D: .
size: .
J: TRBJ1-2
V: TRBV30
length: 12
CDR3: CAGEVIHYGYTF
DNA: TGTGCCGGTGAAGTGATTCACTATGGCTACACCTTC

D: .
size: many
J: TRBJ2-3
V: TRBV6-6
length: 13
CDR3: CASSFRETDTQYF
DNA: TGTGCCAGCAGTTTCAGGGAGACAGATACGCAGTATTTT